This T cell receptor (beta chain) was sequenced in a study of CD8 T cells in ankylosing spondylitis. TCRdb re-called the 5' RACE reads with MiXCR, one entry per CDR3 protein. The table records 200,000 to 250,000 distinct CDR3 sequences, roughly 10% of them present only once. This clonotype was counted at least ten times. V lost 6 bases to trimming and J lost 3 bases; unmatched junction nucleotides: 4. This CDR3 has 15 amino acids. In germline, CDR1 is MNHNS, CDR2 SASEGT. The sample taken for sequencing was blood, either unsorted or a sorted T cell fraction (not recorded which). The gene calls are TRBV6-1 and TRBJ2-2; 10 bases are a match to TRBD1. This sequence originates from a male donor with ankylosing spondylitis or in good health (not recorded which). The chain's CDR3 is CASRGDRGYTGELFF. For the CDR3, the DNA is TGTGCCAGCAGGGGGGACAGGGGCTACACCGGGGAGCTGTTTTTT.